This T cell receptor (beta chain) was recovered during a study of cytomegalovirus exposure and HLA in healthy donors. Whole-study findings and limits: A list of roughly 180 TCR beta chains associated with cytomegalovirus was given. Researchers reported that a few CMV-associated chains were confirmed in vitro as CMV antigen-specific. That first-cohort TCR clusters tended to co-occur in the approximately 110 validation repertoires was found in a later analysis.

Trimming cost V 1 base and J 4 bases, with 13 bases left between them. The CDR3 is 14 residues long. The germline CDR1 and CDR2 sequences are GTSNPN and SVGIG (reference sequence). Turning to this clone: Its cognate antigen is unknown.

The donors were part of the validation cohort, which consisted of some 120 subjects and was separate from the first cohort of about 650 subjects. Sequencing was performed with immunoSEQ multiplex PCR; in TCRdb, only in-frame clones are kept and a portion is missing. The table records around 190,000 clones, more than 75% of them present only once. The chain has TRBV30 and TRBJ1-1; the D gene is possibly TRBD1 (6 bases). The sequencing input was PBMCs. This TCR was recovered from a woman between 18 and 30 years old in good health and CMV-seronegative. The CDR3: CAWSAGTGPTEAFF. The DNA of the CDR3 is TGTGCCTGGAGTGCCGGCACAGGGCCCACTGAAGCTTTCTTT.